The entry below gives a single TCR beta chain sequence along with its context. The data derive from a study of T cell changes during pregnancy in multiple sclerosis. The CDR3 length is 13 residues. Germline CDR1 is SGHTA and CDR2 is FQGNSA. The V and J ends lost 6 bases and 4 bases respectively, with 12 bases between them. Profiled with immunoSEQ multiplex PCR; TCRdb holds only in-frame clones, not every one. The table lists tens of thousands of clones, about nine tenths of them singletons. The sequences come from peripheral blood, collected in the second trimester of pregnancy. The chain recombines TRBV7-2 with TRBJ1-1; D is ambiguous. The source is a female donor with multiple sclerosis, enrolled in a pregnancy study. The chain's CDR3 is CASRKISPTEAFF. The CDR3, as DNA: TGTGCCAGCAGAAAGATTAGTCCCACTGAAGCTTTCTTT.